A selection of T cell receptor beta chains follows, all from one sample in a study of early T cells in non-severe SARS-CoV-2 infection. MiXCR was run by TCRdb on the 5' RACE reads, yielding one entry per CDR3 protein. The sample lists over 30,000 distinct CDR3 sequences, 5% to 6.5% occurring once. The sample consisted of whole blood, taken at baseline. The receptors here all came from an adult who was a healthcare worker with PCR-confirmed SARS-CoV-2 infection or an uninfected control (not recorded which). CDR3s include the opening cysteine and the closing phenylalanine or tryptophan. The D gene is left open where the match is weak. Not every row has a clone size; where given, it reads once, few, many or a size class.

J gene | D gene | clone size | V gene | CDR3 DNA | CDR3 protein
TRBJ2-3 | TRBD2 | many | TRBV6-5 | TGTGCCAGCAGTTCACCCCTTAGCGGGAGTGGTTTACCAGATACGCAGTATTTT | CASSSPLSGSGLPDTQYF
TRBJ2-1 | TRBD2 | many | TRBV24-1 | TGTGCCACCAGTGATGCGGGACTAGCGAACTACAATGAGCAGTTCTTC | CATSDAGLANYNEQFF
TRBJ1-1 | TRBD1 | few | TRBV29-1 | TGCAGCGGACAGGGGGACATGAACACTGAAGCTTTCTTT | CSGQGDMNTEAFF
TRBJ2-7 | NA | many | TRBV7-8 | TGTGCCAGCACCCCAGCCCCATCCTACGAGCAGTACTTC | CASTPAPSYEQYF
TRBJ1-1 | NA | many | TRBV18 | TGTGCCAGCTCACCACTAGAGGTGGATGGCACTGAAGCTTTCTTT | CASSPLEVDGTEAFF
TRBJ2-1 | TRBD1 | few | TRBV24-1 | TGTGCCACCAGCGCCCTCCGGGACAGGGGGCCGAAAGGGCAGTTCTTC | CATSALRDRGPKGQFF
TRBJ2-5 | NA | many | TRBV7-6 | TGTGCCAGCAGCTTACATAGGGGGAGGCAGTACTTC | CASSLHRGRQYF
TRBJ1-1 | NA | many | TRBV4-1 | TGCGCCAGCAGCCAAGCTTCCGCAAGGAACACTGAAGCTTTCTTT | CASSQASARNTEAFF
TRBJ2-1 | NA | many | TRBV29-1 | TGCAGCGTTTCCGGGACAATCAATGAGCAGTTCTTC | CSVSGTINEQFF
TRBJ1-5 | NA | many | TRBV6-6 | TGTGCCAGCAGTACATATAGCAATCAGCCCCAGCATTTT | CASSTYSNQPQHF
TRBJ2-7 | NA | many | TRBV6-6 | TGTGCCAGCAGGCCAGCGACGACCTACGAGCAGTACTTC | CASRPATTYEQYF
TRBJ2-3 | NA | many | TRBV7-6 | TGTGCCAGCAGCTTAGGGTACCGGGAGTTGCCTGATACGCAGTATTTT | CASSLGYRELPDTQYF
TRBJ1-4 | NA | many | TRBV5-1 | TGCGCCAGCAGCTTGGAGGGGACAACTAATGAAAAACTGTTTTTT | CASSLEGTTNEKLFF
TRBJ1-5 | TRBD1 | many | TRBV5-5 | TGTGCCAGCAGCTGGACAGGTGATAGCAATCAGCCCCAGCATTTT | CASSWTGDSNQPQHF
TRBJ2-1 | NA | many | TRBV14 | TGTGCCAGCAGCCAAGATCGGGGGCTTCGTAGGTTCTTC | CASSQDRGLRRFF
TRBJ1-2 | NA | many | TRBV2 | TGTGCCAGCAGCCCCCGGATGTATGGCTACACCTTC | CASSPRMYGYTF
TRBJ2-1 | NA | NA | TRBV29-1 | TGCAGCGCCCCACGCTACAATGAGCAGTTCTTC | CSAPRYNEQFF
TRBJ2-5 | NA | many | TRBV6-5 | TGTGCCAGCGGAGAAGAGACCCAGTACTTC | CASGEETQYF
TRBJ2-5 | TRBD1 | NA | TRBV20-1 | TGCAGTGCCCGATCCCCCCGGGACAGGGAGGGGACCCAGTACTTC | CSARSPRDREGTQYF
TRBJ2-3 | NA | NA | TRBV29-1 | TGCAGCGAGCAAAGGGGCAGGACAGATACGCAGTATTTT | CSEQRGRTDTQYF
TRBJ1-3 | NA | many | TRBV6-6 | TGTGCCAGCGGAGGGAAGGGGATTGGAAACACCATATATTTT | CASGGKGIGNTIYF
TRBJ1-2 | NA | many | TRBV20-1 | TGCAGTGCTAGACGAGCACAGATCTATGGCTACACCTTC | CSARRAQIYGYTF
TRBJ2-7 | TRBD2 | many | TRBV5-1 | TGCGCCAGCAGCCCTTCGGGGACTAGCTACGAGCAGTACTTC | CASSPSGTSYEQYF
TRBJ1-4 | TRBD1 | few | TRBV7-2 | TGTGCCAGCAGCTTAGACAGGGGGAGGGAAAAACTGTTTTTT | CASSLDRGREKLFF
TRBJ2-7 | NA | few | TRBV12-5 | TGTGCTAGTGTGATCCCCTCGCGGCGGCAGAGCTACGAGCAGTACTTC | CASVIPSRRQSYEQYF
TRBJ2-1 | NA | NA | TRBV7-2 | TGTGCCAGCAGCTTATTCGGGGACAATGAGCAGTTCTTC | CASSLFGDNEQFF
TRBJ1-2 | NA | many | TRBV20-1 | TGCAGTGCTAACGACGGCTATGGCTACACCTTC | CSANDGYGYTF
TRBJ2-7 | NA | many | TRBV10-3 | TGTGCCACCATGACCCCCGGGAACGAGCAGTACTTC | CATMTPGNEQYF
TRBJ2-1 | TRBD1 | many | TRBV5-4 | TGTGCCAGCAGCTTGGGTTTGGGACAGGCGTCCTCCTACAATGAGCAGTTCTTC | CASSLGLGQASSYNEQFF
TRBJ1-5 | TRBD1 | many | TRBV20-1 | TGCAGTGCCGAGGACCGGACAGGGAGCAATCAGCCCCAGCATTTT | CSAEDRTGSNQPQHF
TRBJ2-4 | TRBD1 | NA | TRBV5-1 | TGCGCCAGCAGCTTGGCGGGACAGCTAGCCAAAAACATTCAGTACTTC | CASSLAGQLAKNIQYF
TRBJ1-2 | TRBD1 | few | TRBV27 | TGTGCCAGCAGTTTATATGGGACAGGGTATAATCCCTATGGCTACACCTTC | CASSLYGTGYNPYGYTF
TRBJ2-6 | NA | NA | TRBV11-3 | TGTGCCAGCAGCCTCCTTTCTGGGGCCAACGTCCTGACTTTC | CASSLLSGANVLTF
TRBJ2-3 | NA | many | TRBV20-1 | TGCAGTGCTAGCGGAAATATAACTAGCACAGATACGCAGTATTTT | CSASGNITSTDTQYF
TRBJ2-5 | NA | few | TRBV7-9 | TGTGCCAGCAGCCCCTATGAGTCAGTACAAGAGACCCAGTACTTC | CASSPYESVQETQYF
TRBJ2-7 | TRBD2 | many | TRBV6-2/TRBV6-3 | TGTGCCAGCAGCCGGACTAGCGGGGAGCAGTACTTC | CASSRTSGEQYF